These T cell receptor beta chains were read from a single sample in a study of response to subunit inactivated influenza vaccine. TCRdb processed the RT-PCR reads anew with MiXCR; each CDR3 protein has one entry. The sample holds around 600,000 distinct CDR3 sequences, around 11% seen once. This same sample was also taken into another study, of T cells expressing NK-cell markers.

Sequenced here: PBMCs from blood, sampled on the day of vaccination. The receptors originated from a man in his fifties or sixties who received an inactivated influenza vaccine. CDR3s include the opening cysteine and the closing phenylalanine or tryptophan.

>TRBV9
CASSGGARLSGNTIYF
>TRBV12-3/TRBV12-4
CASTQQGGEQYF
>TRBV7-2
CASSFTQGAYEQYF
>TRBV20-1
CSANSLASGGPYNEQFF
>TRBV7-8
CASSLEGGVYGYTF
>TRBV7-2
CASRLGWGETQYF
>TRBV27
CASRRLAGASNEQFF
>TRBV28
CASNVLGLATYEQYF
>TRBV20-1
CSARSGGRTGELFF
>TRBV28
CASSWQSLAQNYEQYF
>TRBV5-1
CASKPGITYEQYF
>TRBV28
CASSSARQGAYNEQFF
>TRBV15
CATSRDRRGGLVEEQFF